This T cell receptor (beta chain) comes out of a study of cytomegalovirus exposure and HLA in healthy donors listed by TCRdb under 2017. Turning to the overall study: According to an earlier analysis of a few hundred of the donors, some 180 million T cells yielded 117 million unique TCR beta sequences and approximately 280 Gb of sequence data. Roughly 320 gigabases of sequencing data and roughly 81 million unique TCR sequences made up an early release that covered approximately 650 HLA-typed donors. Among the roughly 400 genotyped donors, approximately 81% belonged to the genetic ancestry cluster associated with self-reported Caucasian donors. The study aimed to test whether signatures of past pathogen exposure could be identified by cataloging public T cell receptors. The study profiled the T cell repertoires of under 850 subjects by immunosequencing and related them to cytomegalovirus serostatus. In addition to the first cohort of 666 subjects, a separate validation cohort of 120 different subjects was used. The study combined high-throughput TCR immunosequencing, statistical association of individual TCRs with disease status, and machine learning to predict cytomegalovirus infection status. A later analysis re-examined previously published TCR beta repertoires from 610 or so donors and added high-resolution HLA genotyping to investigate patterns of TCR occurrence. Rather than using new phenotypic data, the later analysis identified candidate immune exposures from TCR beta sequences and from how often those sequences occurred across donors. To decide whether each TCR beta V gene segment behaved as functional or pseudogenic, an earlier analysis of approximately 620 of the donors relied on high-throughput TCR beta sequencing. Alongside the repertoire data, information on donor age, sex, ethnicity and CMV serostatus was compiled. A later genetic analysis took genome-wide SNP genotypes for about 55% of the roughly 670 donors and used that subset as a discovery cohort. Every discovery cohort repertoire had been produced on one sequencing platform. Class I and class II HLA loci were covered by the typing at four-digit resolution. Typing coverage varied by locus: about 620-630 donors for A, B, C, DRB1 and DQB1; approximately 560 for DQA1; nearly 610 for DPA1; 400 to 480 for DPB1. Four to six DR-DQ haplotypes were handled as single units for association and clustering because linkage in the cohort was strong. On average, approximately 250,000 unique TCR beta nucleotide sequences were sequenced per donor among about 400 genotyped donors of the cohort, with roughly 19% of those sequences being non-productive.

Beyond this particular receptor, the publication reports: A further reported finding was that TCR beta sequences accurately predicted the HLA-A and HLA-B alleles for most subjects in the first cohort. The only immune exposure information available for the cohort was CMV serostatus. An association between a missense DCLRE1C variant and V-gene and J-gene trimming of TCR beta chains was found in a later genetic analysis and replicated in an independent cohort. According to a later analysis, most CMV-associated TCR beta chains appeared to be HLA-restricted, and the HLA associations seemed to be driven largely by CMV exposure. Specific HLA alleles were associated with 15,000 to 20,000 TCR beta sequences at a false discovery rate of 0.05 in a later analysis. In an earlier analysis of over 550 of the donors, most TCR beta V segments were observed in productive rearrangements about 87% or about 30% of the time, broadly matching IMGT annotations. The sequencing pipeline was judged likely to have produced a cluster of highly shared sequence variants as a technical artifact. In vitro tests confirmed that a few of the cytomegalovirus-associated TCR beta chains recognize cytomegalovirus antigens. Linkage disequilibrium might explain the correlated functional status among segregating V segments, but an unknown experimental factor could not be ruled out. In a later analysis, TCR association rates were found to vary across HLA loci, with the most associated TCRs seen for DRB1 alleles and the fewest for HLA-C alleles. Because the 87-base-pair reads could not distinguish some IMGT-functional V segments, including TRBV6-2 and TRBV6-3, those segments were excluded. Compared with equally common non-associated chains, HLA-associated TCR beta chains in a later analysis were more clonally expanded and had lower generation probabilities. HLA typing was unavailable for some donors at each locus, so association tests used only the typed subset. In both the original and validation cohorts, the classifier was reported to diagnose cytomegalovirus status with high specificity and sensitivity. Several of the top co-occurrence clusters appeared to be linked to parvovirus B19, influenza, CMV and Epstein-Barr virus, according to a later analysis. In a later genetic analysis, fewer N-insertions in productive TCRs were reported among donors in an Asian-associated ancestry cluster than the approximately 670-donor mean. Roughly uniform sequencing depth across donors was assumed in presence/absence analyses, although this assumption may not hold. Because counts were too low, approximately 18 rarely observed V segments, including chromosome 9 orphons, were excluded from the earlier analysis of around 590 of the donors. Most TCR sequences were observed very rarely across donors, whereas some public TCRs were present in many individuals. When HLA alleles, especially DR and DQ, strongly co-occurred, TCR associations were difficult to assign to individual alleles. A total of 150 to 200 TCR beta chains were listed by the study as associated with cytomegalovirus. In this cohort, only TCR beta chains were sequenced, and detectable features were limited by the absence of alpha or paired-chain data. It was suggested by the authors that the approach could potentially be generalized to other disease states and immunological phenotypes.

With respect to this clone: The clone's antigen remains unknown. No much larger clonotype is one base removed from it; base qualities were not supplied.

The library relied on the immunoSEQ multiplex PCR assay. The multiplex PCR relied on a mix of 60 forward primers for TCR Vbeta segments and 13 reverse primers for TCR Jbeta segments. The CDR3 region of rearranged TCR beta genes was amplified from genomic DNA with a multiplex PCR assay. The amplified TCR beta libraries were sequenced on the Illumina HiSeq System as 87-base-pair reads. Regarding the original processing steps: Across the 670 or so repertoires, a later analysis counted tens of millions of unique TCR beta chains, some 11 million of which were shared by at least two donors. Raw reads were error-corrected and collapsed into unique sequences with a nearest-neighbor algorithm that merged closely related sequences to remove PCR and sequencing errors. To assign V, D and J gene segments, CDR3 sequences were aligned to IMGT reference sequences. For a sequence to be retained, a match of at least six nucleotides to both a V gene segment and a J gene segment was required. Rearrangements were classified as productive when the CDR3 lacked stop codons and remained in frame with V and J, and all other rearrangements were classified as non-productive. CDR3 was defined by IMGT convention, running from the second conserved V-encoded cysteine to the conserved J-encoded phenylalanine. The earlier analysis of 587 of the donors excluded sequences that lacked an unambiguous match to a single V gene segment. An earlier analysis of 550 to 650 of the donors classified V segments as functional when productive rearrangements were above 56.7% and as segregating when the standard deviation between donors was above 5%. A statistical classification framework was built for diagnosing cytomegalovirus status from the catalog of TCR beta chain sequences. A later analysis assigned V and J genes by comparing TCR nucleotide sequences with IMGT/GENE-DB human TR gene sequences. The TCRdist pipeline was used in a later analysis to assign CDR3 sequences and most-parsimonious VDJ recombination scenarios. In a later analysis, each TCR beta chain was defined by its CDR3 amino acid sequence together with its V-gene family, and reads without a unique V-gene family were excluded. A later analysis removed 500 to 650 highly shared, low-generation-probability nucleotide sequences to deal with suspected cross-contamination and a sequencing artifact. For each public chain, a later analysis derived a clonal expansion index from normalized ranks of inferred template counts within each repertoire. In a later analysis, generation probabilities were computed with a VDJ recombination model fitted to out-of-frame rearrangements, and the resulting probabilities were checked against IGoR. A later analysis scored TCR-TCR, TCR-HLA and TCR-CMV co-occurrence with hypergeometric tests, applying a repertoire-size bias correction to TCR pairs. In a later analysis, false discovery rates were estimated by permuting HLA or CMV assignments 20 times. A later analysis grouped co-occurring TCRs with DBSCAN, adding TCRdist sequence similarity when clustering within HLA-allele-positive subsets. Co-occurrence clustering excluded repertoires with fewer than 30,000 or more than 120,000 public chains, plus five with anomalous nucleotide sharing. TCRdb obtained this table from immuneACCESS and retained in-frame rearrangements with V and J assigned. These tables miss some clones; where compared with another copy, unresolved V genes account for less than half of the shortfall, and the remainder is unexplained. The DNA was the basis for D and trimming; V, J and clone size are from that table. Here the sample has under 70,000 clones; around 77% occur a single time. The ten largest clones represent around 5.1% of the sample.

In total, roughly 670 healthy bone marrow donors made up the cohort. Cohort members were all nominally healthy when sampled, although unrecorded immune exposures were likely present. The donor tested CMV seropositive, placing the donor among the 289 seropositive members of the cohort. A peripheral blood sample was collected from each donor, and TCR beta sequencing was performed on peripheral blood mononuclear cells. Genomic DNA extraction from the blood cell samples was performed with the Qiagen DNeasy Blood Extraction Kit. For this chain, trimming is 1 base at the V end and 1 base at the J end, and the number of junction bases without a gene match is 5. Sequences MNHNS (CDR1) and SASEGT (CDR2) are obtained from the germline V gene. The CDR3 sequence holds 17 residues, the cysteine and phenylalanine included. CDR3 DNA only is kept here, 51 bases in frame from base 1.

This clonotype was sampled from a male donor in good health and CMV-seropositive. The material sequenced was PBMCs. The rearranged chain carries TRBV6-1 and TRBJ2-7; 12 central nucleotides agree with TRBD2. The CDR3 region: CASSEGGGTSGSYEQYF. The DNA sequence is TGTGCCAGCAGTGAAGGAGGCGGGACTAGCGGGTCCTACGAGCAGTACTTC.